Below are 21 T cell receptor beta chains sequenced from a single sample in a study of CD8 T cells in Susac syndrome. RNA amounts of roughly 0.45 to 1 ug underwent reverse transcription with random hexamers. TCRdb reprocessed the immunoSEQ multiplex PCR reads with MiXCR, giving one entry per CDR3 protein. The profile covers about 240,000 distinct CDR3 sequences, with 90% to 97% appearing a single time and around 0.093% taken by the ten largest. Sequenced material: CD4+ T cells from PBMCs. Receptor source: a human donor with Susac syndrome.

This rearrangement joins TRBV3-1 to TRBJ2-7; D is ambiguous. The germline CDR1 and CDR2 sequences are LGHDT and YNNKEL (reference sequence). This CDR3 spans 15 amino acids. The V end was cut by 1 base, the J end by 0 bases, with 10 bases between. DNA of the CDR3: TGTGCCAGCAGCCAAGTACAGTCGGGCTCCTACGAGCAGTACTTC. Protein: CASSQVQSGSYEQYF.

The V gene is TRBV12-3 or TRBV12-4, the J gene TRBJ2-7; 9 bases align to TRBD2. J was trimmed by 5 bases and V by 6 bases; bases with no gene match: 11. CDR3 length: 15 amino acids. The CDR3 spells CASRLSGTSSNEQYF. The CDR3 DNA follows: TGTGCCAGCAGACTCTCCGGGACTAGCAGTAACGAGCAGTACTTC.

The CDR3 nucleotides read TGTGCCAGCAGGGTCTTGGGCGGCTACACCTTC. Translated: CASRVLGGYTF. The chain has TRBV28 and TRBJ1-2; D is unclear. The CDR3 spans 11 residues. Trimming removed 6 bases from V and 8 bases from J, with 10 bases in between. CDR1 and CDR2 (germline): MDHEN, SYDVKM.

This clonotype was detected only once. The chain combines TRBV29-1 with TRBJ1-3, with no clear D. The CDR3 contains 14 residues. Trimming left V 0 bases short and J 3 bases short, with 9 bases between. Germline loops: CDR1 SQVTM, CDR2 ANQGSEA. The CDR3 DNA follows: TGCAGCGTTGAAGATGCCAGTTTTGGAAACACCATATATTTT. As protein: CSVEDASFGNTIYF.

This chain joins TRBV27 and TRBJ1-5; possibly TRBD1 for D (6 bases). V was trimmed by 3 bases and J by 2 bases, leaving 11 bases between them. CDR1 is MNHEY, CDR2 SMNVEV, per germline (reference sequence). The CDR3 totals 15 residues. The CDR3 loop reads CASSFGGPGNQPQHF. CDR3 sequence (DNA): TGTGCCAGCAGTTTCGGGGGGCCTGGCAATCAGCCCCAGCATTTT.

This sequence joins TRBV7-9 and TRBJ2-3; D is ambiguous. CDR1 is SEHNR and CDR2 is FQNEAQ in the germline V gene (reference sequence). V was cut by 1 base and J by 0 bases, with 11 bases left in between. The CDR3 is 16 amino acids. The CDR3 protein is CASSLGSRVSTDTQYF. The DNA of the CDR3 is TGTGCCAGCAGCTTAGGTTCACGGGTAAGCACAGATACGCAGTATTTT.

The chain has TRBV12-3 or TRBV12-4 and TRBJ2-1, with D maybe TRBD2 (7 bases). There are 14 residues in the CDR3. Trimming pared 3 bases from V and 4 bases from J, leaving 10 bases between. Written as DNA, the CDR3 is TGTGCCAGCAGTTTGAGGGGGGGGTACAATGAGCAGTTCTTC. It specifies CASSLRGGYNEQFF.

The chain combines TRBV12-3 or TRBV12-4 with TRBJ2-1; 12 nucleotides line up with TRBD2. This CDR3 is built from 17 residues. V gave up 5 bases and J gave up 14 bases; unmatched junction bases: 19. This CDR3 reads CASSRGSRTSGNGVEFF. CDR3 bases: TGTGCCAGCAGTCGCGGAAGTCGGACTAGCGGGAACGGAGTAGAGTTCTTC.

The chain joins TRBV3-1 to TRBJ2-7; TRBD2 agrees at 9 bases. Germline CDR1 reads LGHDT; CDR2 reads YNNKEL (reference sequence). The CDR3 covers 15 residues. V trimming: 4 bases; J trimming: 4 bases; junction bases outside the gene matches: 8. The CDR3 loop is CASSPTSGRPYEQYF. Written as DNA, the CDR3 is TGTGCCAGCAGCCCTACCAGCGGGAGGCCGTACGAGCAGTACTTC.

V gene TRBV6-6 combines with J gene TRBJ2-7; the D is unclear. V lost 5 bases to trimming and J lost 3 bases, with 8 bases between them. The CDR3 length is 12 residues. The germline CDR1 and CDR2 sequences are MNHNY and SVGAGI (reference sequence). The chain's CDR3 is CASSPMGYEQYF. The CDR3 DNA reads TGTGCCAGCAGTCCTATGGGCTACGAGCAGTACTTC.

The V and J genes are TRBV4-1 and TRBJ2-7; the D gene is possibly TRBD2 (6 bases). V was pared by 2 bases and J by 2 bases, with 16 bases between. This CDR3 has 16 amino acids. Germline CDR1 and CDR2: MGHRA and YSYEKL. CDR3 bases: TGCGCCAGCAGCCAAAAACCGGGACTCGAGACCTACGAGCAGTACTTC. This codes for CASSQKPGLETYEQYF.

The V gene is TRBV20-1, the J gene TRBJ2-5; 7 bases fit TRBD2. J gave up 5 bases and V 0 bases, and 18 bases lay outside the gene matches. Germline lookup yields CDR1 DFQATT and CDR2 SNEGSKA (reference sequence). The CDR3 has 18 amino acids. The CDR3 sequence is CSARDNLAGTMGRETQYF. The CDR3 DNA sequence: TGCAGTGCTAGAGATAACTTGGCTGGGACTATGGGGCGGGAGACCCAGTACTTC.

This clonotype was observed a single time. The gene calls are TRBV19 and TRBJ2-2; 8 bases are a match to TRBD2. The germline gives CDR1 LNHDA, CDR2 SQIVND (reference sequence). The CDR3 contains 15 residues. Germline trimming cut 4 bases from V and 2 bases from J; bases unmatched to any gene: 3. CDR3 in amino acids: CASSNSGTNTGELFF. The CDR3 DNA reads TGTGCCAGTAGTAATAGCGGGACAAACACCGGGGAGCTGTTTTTT.

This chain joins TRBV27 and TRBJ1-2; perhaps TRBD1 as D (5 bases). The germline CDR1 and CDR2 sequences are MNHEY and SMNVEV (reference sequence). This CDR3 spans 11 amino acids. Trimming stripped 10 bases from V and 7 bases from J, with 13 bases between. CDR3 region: CAIRTGAGYTF. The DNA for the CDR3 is TGTGCCATCCGTACCGGGGCTGGCTACACCTTC.

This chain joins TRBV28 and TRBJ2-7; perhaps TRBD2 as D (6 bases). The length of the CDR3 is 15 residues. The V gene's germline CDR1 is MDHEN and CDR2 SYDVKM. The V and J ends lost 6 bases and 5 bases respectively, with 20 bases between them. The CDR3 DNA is TGTGCCAGCAGACGACTAGTAACTCGAGCAGACGAGCAGTACTTC. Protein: CASRRLVTRADEQYF.

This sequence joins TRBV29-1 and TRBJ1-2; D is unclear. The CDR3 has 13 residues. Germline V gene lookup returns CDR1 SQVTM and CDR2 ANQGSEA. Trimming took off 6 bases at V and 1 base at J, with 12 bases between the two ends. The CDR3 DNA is TGCAGCGTGCCGGTCCCACTTAACTATGGCTACACCTTC. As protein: CSVPVPLNYGYTF.

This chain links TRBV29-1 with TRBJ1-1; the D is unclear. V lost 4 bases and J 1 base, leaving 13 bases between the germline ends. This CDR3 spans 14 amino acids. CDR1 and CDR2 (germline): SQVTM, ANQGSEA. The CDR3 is CSVGMQATNTEAFF. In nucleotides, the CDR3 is TGCAGCGTTGGCATGCAGGCCACGAACACTGAAGCTTTCTTT.

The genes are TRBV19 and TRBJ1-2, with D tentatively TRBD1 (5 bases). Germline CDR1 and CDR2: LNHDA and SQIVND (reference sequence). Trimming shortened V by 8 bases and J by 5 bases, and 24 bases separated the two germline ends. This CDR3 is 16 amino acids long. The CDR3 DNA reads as TGTGCCAGTCTTCGAGCCCCCGGACAAGTTGAATATGGCTACACCTTC. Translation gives CASLRAPGQVEYGYTF.

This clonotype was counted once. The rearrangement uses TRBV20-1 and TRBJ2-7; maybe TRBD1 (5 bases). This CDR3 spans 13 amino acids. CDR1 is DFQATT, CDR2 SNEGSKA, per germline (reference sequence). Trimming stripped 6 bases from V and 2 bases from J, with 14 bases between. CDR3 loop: CSASDMYPYEQYF. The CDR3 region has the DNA TGCAGTGCCTCGGACATGTATCCCTACGAGCAGTACTTC.

For the CDR3, the DNA is TGTGCCAGCAGCGGTCTAGGACAGTCCTACGAGCAGTACTTC. Its protein is CASSGLGQSYEQYF. The chain has TRBV9 and TRBJ2-7; D possibly corresponds to TRBD1 (6 bases). The V and J ends lost 3 bases and 1 base respectively, with 11 bases between them. The CDR3 runs 14 residues. Germline V gene sequence: CDR1 SGDLS, CDR2 YYNGEE.

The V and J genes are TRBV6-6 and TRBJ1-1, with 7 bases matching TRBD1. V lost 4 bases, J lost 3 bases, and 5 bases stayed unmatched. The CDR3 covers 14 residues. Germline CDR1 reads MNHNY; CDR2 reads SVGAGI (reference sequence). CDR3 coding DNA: TGTGCCAGCAGTTCCAGGGGGGAGGACACTGAAGCTTTCTTT. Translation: CASSSRGEDTEAFF.